These 9 T cell receptor beta chains were sequenced from one sample in a study of T cell changes during pregnancy in multiple sclerosis. Method: immunoSEQ multiplex PCR; TCRdb's copy keeps in-frame clones and lacks some. The sample consists of tens of thousands of clones, just under 95% of them appearing once. This specimen consisted of CD4+ T cells from peripheral blood mononuclear cells, obtained in the third trimester of pregnancy. The source is a female donor with multiple sclerosis, enrolled in a pregnancy study.

The genes are TRBV18 and TRBJ2-7, with D uncertain. From germline, CDR1 is KGHSH and CDR2 LQKENI. Trimming removed 2 bases at V and 3 bases at J, with 14 bases between. The CDR3 covers 15 residues. CDR3 amino acids: CASSPIQARNYEQYF. In DNA, the CDR3 is TGTGCCAGCTCACCAATTCAGGCCCGCAACTACGAGCAGTACTTC. Full variable domain (missing parts from reference TRBV18 and TRBJ2-7): NAGVMQNPRHLVRRRGQEARLRCSPMKGHSHVYWYRQLPEEGLKFMVYLQKENIIDESGMPKERFSAEFPKEGPSILRIQQVVRGDSAAYFCASSPIQARNYEQYFGPGTRLTVT.

The V gene is TRBV19, the J gene TRBJ1-5; the match to TRBD1 covers 7 bases. Unmatched junction bases numbered 12, after V lost 4 bases and J lost 3 bases. The CDR3 covers 17 residues. Germline V gene data show CDR1 as LNHDA and CDR2 as SQIVND (reference sequence). The CDR3 region has the DNA TGTGCCAGTAGTAGAACTCTTGACAGGGCCAACAATCAGCCCCAGCATTTT. Its translation: CASSRTLDRANNQPQHF.

The V gene is TRBV5-1, the J gene TRBJ2-2; TRBD2 agrees at 9 bases. V was clipped by 7 bases and J by 3 bases; unmatched bases: 10. This CDR3 region has 16 residues. Germline V gives CDR1 SGHRS, CDR2 YFSETQ. This chain's CDR3 is CASAGTSFRDTGELFF. The CDR3 DNA reads as TGCGCCAGCGCCGGGACTAGCTTTAGGGACACCGGGGAGCTGTTTTTT.

This clone appeared a single time. The V call is TRBV11-3, the J call TRBJ2-2, with D tentatively TRBD1 (7 bases). Germline V gives CDR1 SGHNT, CDR2 YENEEA. The CDR3 contains 17 residues. Trimming took off 5 bases at V and 4 bases at J, with 20 bases between the two ends. The CDR3 spells CASSVRQGGAGTGELFF. For the CDR3, the DNA is TGTGCCAGCAGCGTAAGACAGGGCGGAGCGGGCACCGGGGAGCTGTTTTTT.

J is TRBJ2-3 and V is TRBV28; 9 positions match TRBD1. With V trimmed by 4 bases and J by 1 base, 9 bases remained unmatched. In germline, CDR1 is MDHEN, CDR2 SYDVKM. The CDR3 is 17 amino acids. The CDR3 sequence is CASSSTWDREGTDTQYF. The CDR3 nucleotides are TGTGCCAGCAGTTCAACTTGGGACAGGGAGGGCACAGATACGCAGTATTTT. Full variable domain (remainder filled in from reference TRBV28 and TRBJ2-3): DVKVTQSSRYLVKRTGEKVFLECVQDMDHENMFWYRQDPGLGLRLIYFSYDVKMKEKGDIPEGYSVSREKKERFSLILESASTNQTSMYLCASSSTWDREGTDTQYFGPGTRLTVL.

The chain is built from TRBV7-8 and TRBJ2-7; D is possibly TRBD2 (6 bases). The CDR3 is 16 amino acids. Trimming shortened V by 0 bases and J by 4 bases, and 16 bases separated the two germline ends. Germline CDR1 SGHVS, CDR2 FQNEAQ. DNA of the CDR3: TGTGCCAGCAGCTTAGCCGCCGCGGGATGGGGTTACGAGCAGTACTTC. Translation: CASSLAAAGWGYEQYF. The entire variable domain, with the rest obtained from reference TRBV7-8 and TRBJ2-7, is as follows: GAGVSQSPRYKVAKRGQDVALRCDPISGHVSLFWYQQALGQGPEFLTYFQNEAQLDKSGLPSDRFFAERPEGSVSTLKIQRTQQEDSAVYLCASSLAAAGWGYEQYFGPGTRLTVT.

This clone was recorded once. The chain is built from TRBV2 and TRBJ1-4; D is uncertain. CDR1 SNHLY and CDR2 FYNNEI come from the germline V gene. This CDR3 has 15 amino acids. V lost 4 bases to trimming and J lost 7 bases, with 16 bases between them. The CDR3 nucleotides read TGTGCCAGCAGTGCCTTCTTAGGACTTGGTGAAAAACTGTTTTTT. It encodes CASSAFLGLGEKLFF.

The rearrangement links TRBV5-1 to TRBJ2-7, with D perhaps TRBD2 (6 bases). Trimming pared 0 bases from V and 3 bases from J, leaving 10 bases between. CDR3 length: 14 amino acids. Germline V gives CDR1 SGHRS, CDR2 YFSETQ. CDR3 amino acids: CASSLGTTNYEQYF. The CDR3 DNA is TGCGCCAGCAGCTTGGGGACTACCAACTACGAGCAGTACTTC.

V gene TRBV5-6 combines with J gene TRBJ1-5; D is unresolved. Germline V gives CDR1 SGHDT, CDR2 YYEEEE. CDR3 length: 18 residues. V was shortened by 1 base and J by 1 base, with 18 bases between the two germline ends. The CDR3 DNA sequence: TGTGCCAGCAGCTTGCGGGGAGGGTTTGGCCTAAGCAATCAGCCCCAGCATTTT. Translated: CASSLRGGFGLSNQPQHF.